This entry concerns a single T cell receptor (beta chain). The antigen is not known. Survey-level resolution applied to immunoSEQ assay v3.0. Measured with immunoSEQ multiplex PCR; TCRdb has only the in-frame clones, and not every one. The sample has about 36,000 clones; 80% are singletons. These data originate in a study of long-term antiretroviral therapy in people with HIV. This CDR3 is built from 15 residues. The germline V gene has CDR1 SGHRS and CDR2 YFSETQ. Trimming took 0 bases from V and 2 from J, leaving 10 bases between them. General observations from the study: Versus controls, repertoires in people with HIV had narrower CDR3 length ranges.

Material: unsorted PBMCs, obtained 3.4 years after starting antiretroviral therapy. The receptor's source is a man under 40 with HIV. The chain has TRBV5-1 and TRBJ2-3, with D maybe TRBD2 (6 bases). CDR3 residues: CASSLVGGNTDTQYF. In nucleotides, the CDR3 is TGCGCCAGCAGCTTGGTTGGGGGGAACACAGATACGCAGTATTTT.